Shown below are 27 T cell receptor beta chains from a single sample sequenced in a study of cytomegalovirus exposure and HLA in healthy donors. PCR primers comprised 60 Vbeta and 13 Jbeta primers. The method was immunoSEQ multiplex PCR; TCRdb's version includes in-frame clones alone and lacks a portion of them. The table records 150,000 to 250,000 clones, roughly 85% of them present only once. Specimen: PBMCs. These receptors were taken from a woman aged 45-65 years in good health and CMV-seronegative.

This rearrangement joins TRBV28 to TRBJ2-7; 9 bases agree with TRBD2. Trimming took 4 bases from V and 12 from J; bases not matched to a gene: 10. The CDR3 consists of 13 residues. Per germline, CDR1 MDHEN and CDR2 SYDVKM. The CDR3 bases are TGTGCCAGCAGTTGGGCGACTAGCGGACGTATGTACTTC. The encoded protein is CASSWATSGRMYF.

The rearrangement joins TRBV7-2 to TRBJ1-5; D not certain. Germline V gene lookup returns CDR1 SGHTA and CDR2 FQGNSA. This CDR3 region has 15 residues. The V end lost 4 bases, the J end lost 0 bases, and 10 bases lay between the germline ends. In nucleotides, the CDR3 is TGTGCCAGCAGCTGGATGGCGGATAGCAATCAGCCCCAGCATTTT. Its protein product is CASSWMADSNQPQHF.

The chain carries TRBV5-1 and TRBJ2-1; 9 positions agree with TRBD2. Germline V gene sequence: CDR1 SGHRS, CDR2 YFSETQ. This CDR3 has 15 amino acids. The V segment lost 1 base and the J segment 5 bases; nucleotides outside the gene matches: 4. The CDR3 DNA follows: TGCGCCAGCAGCTTGCGCGGGAGGGAAAACAATGAGCAGTTCTTC. Translating it yields CASSLRGRENNEQFF.

The rearrangement uses TRBV27 and TRBJ1-2, with a weak D call TRBD1 (5 bases). The CDR3 is 14 amino acids. The V end was cut by 3 bases, the J end by 5 bases, with 13 bases between. Germline V CDR1 and CDR2: MNHEY, SMNVEV (reference sequence). Here the CDR3 reads CASSFQGRTYGYTF. Written as DNA, the CDR3 is TGTGCCAGCAGTTTCCAGGGAAGAACTTATGGCTACACCTTC.

V is TRBV21-1 and J is TRBJ1-1; the table calls TRBD1, which could not be checked here. TRBV21-1 is an annotated pseudogene. The length of the CDR3 is 15 residues. DNA for the CDR3: TGTGCCAGCAGCAAAGGGGCAGGGGGGAACACTGAAGCTTTCTTT. Translation gives CASSKGAGGNTEAFF.

J is TRBJ1-2 and V is TRBV11-1; D is unresolved. This CDR3 spans 13 amino acids. Deletions cut 1 base from V and 5 bases from J, with 8 bases between. Germline values: CDR1 SGHAT, CDR2 FQDESV (reference sequence). CDR3 coding DNA: TGTGCCAGCAGCTTAGATCGTAGATATGGCTACACCTTC. Translated, it gives CASSLDRRYGYTF.

This rearrangement joins TRBV7-2 to TRBJ2-2; 7 bases fit TRBD1. The CDR3 length is 16 residues. The J segment lost 4 bases and the V segment lost 5 bases, leaving 10 bases of the junction unmatched. Germline CDR1 is SGHTA and CDR2 is FQGNSA. This chain's CDR3 is CASSTPGQTVTGELFF. The CDR3 DNA follows: TGTGCCAGCAGCACTCCGGGACAGACCGTCACCGGGGAGCTGTTTTTT.

The chain carries TRBV6-1 and TRBJ1-2; 7 nucleotides align to TRBD1. Looked up from germline, CDR1 is MNHNS and CDR2 is SASEGT. The ends lost 4 bases at V and 5 bases at J; junction bases unmatched: 7. CDR3 size: 14 residues. The CDR3 is CASSAGRGLYGYTF. Here the CDR3 DNA reads TGTGCCAGCAGTGCCGGCAGGGGGTTATATGGCTACACCTTC.

This clone was seen a few times. The gene calls are TRBV7-6 and TRBJ2-7; a possible D gene is TRBD2 (7 bases). V was cut by 5 bases and J by 3 bases, with 14 bases left in between. Germline V gives CDR1 SGHVS, CDR2 FNYEAQ. The CDR3 is 14 amino acids. The CDR3 nucleotides are TGTGCCAGCAGCGAGGGGGGGCCAGTCTACGAGCAGTACTTC. Encoded protein: CASSEGGPVYEQYF.

This clone was counted once. The chain couples TRBV5-1 to TRBJ2-5; possible D gene TRBD1, 6 bases. This CDR3 has 15 residues. Per germline, CDR1 SGHRS and CDR2 YFSETQ. Trimming removed 6 bases at V and 3 bases at J, with 18 bases between. This chain's CDR3 is CASTSATGKEETQYF. The CDR3 DNA reads as TGCGCCAGCACCTCCGCGACAGGCAAAGAAGAGACCCAGTACTTC.

This clone was observed once. J is TRBJ1-1 and V is TRBV5-6; 7 positions agree with TRBD1. V gave up 2 bases and J gave up 3 bases; unmatched junction bases: 10. Germline lookup yields CDR1 SGHDT and CDR2 YYEEEE. The CDR3 is 16 amino acids. The DNA of the CDR3 is TGTGCCAGCAGCTTTCCAGGTGCAGGGGGAGACACTGAAGCTTTCTTT. This codes for CASSFPGAGGDTEAFF.

The rearrangement links TRBV19 to TRBJ1-5, with TRBD1 matching 8 bases. This CDR3 region has 16 residues. Per germline, CDR1 LNHDA and CDR2 SQIVND (reference sequence). Trimming at V came to 0 bases and at J to 6 bases, leaving 7 bases not matched to a gene. Here the CDR3 reads CASSIEGRGLGQPQHF. The CDR3 DNA reads TGTGCCAGTAGTATAGAGGGCAGGGGGCTCGGTCAGCCCCAGCATTTT.

This sequence joins TRBV19 and TRBJ2-1, with 7 bases matching TRBD1. V lost 4 bases, J lost 4 bases, and 4 bases stayed unmatched. CDR3 length: 14 amino acids. The V gene's germline CDR1 is LNHDA and CDR2 SQIVND (reference sequence). The CDR3 DNA follows: TGTGCCAGTAGTACCGGGACAGCATACAATGAGCAGTTCTTC. This sequence encodes CASSTGTAYNEQFF. Variable domain in full (rest from reference TRBV19 and TRBJ2-1): DGGITQSPKYLFRKEGQNVTLSCEQNLNHDAMYWYRQDPGQGLRLIYYSQIVNDFQKGDIAEGYSVSREKKESFPLTVTSAQKNPTAFYLCASSTGTAYNEQFFGPGTRLTVL.

This rearrangement joins TRBV7-2 to TRBJ2-7, with D maybe TRBD2 (5 bases). V lost 5 bases to trimming and J lost 6 bases, with 23 bases between them. Germline CDR1 and CDR2: SGHTA and FQGNSA. This CDR3 is built from 16 residues. As DNA, the CDR3 is TGTGCCAGCAGCCCACCACAGCCCCGCGGGCTACGCGAGCAGTACTTC. It codes for CASSPPQPRGLREQYF.

J is TRBJ2-3 and V is TRBV27, with D possibly being TRBD2 (7 bases). Germline V gene data show CDR1 as MNHEY and CDR2 as SMNVEV (reference sequence). The CDR3 is 13 residues long. V shed 7 bases and J shed 9 bases, with 17 bases lying between them. CDR3 amino acids: CASTPPGGPTQYF. The CDR3 region has the DNA TGTGCCAGCACCCCACCGGGGGGCCCCACGCAGTATTTT.

The rearrangement joins TRBV9 to TRBJ2-3; 9 bases align to TRBD1. CDR1 and CDR2 from the germline V gene are SGDLS and YYNGEE. This CDR3 spans 15 amino acids. With V trimmed by 1 base and J by 3 bases, 3 bases remained unmatched. CDR3 sequence: CASSVRQGGTDTQYF. CDR3 sequence (DNA): TGTGCCAGCAGCGTACGACAGGGGGGAACAGATACGCAGTATTTT.

The V gene is TRBV14, the J gene TRBJ2-1; 10 bases are a match to TRBD2. CDR1 and CDR2 from the germline V gene are SGHDN and FVKESK. The CDR3 has 14 amino acids. The trim removed 1 base at V and 7 bases at J, leaving 1 base unmatched. CDR3 region: CASSQGLAGNEQFF. The CDR3 DNA follows: TGTGCCAGCAGCCAAGGACTAGCGGGTAATGAGCAGTTCTTC.

This chain connects TRBV5-1 to TRBJ2-5; 7 nucleotides match TRBD2. The J call may be faulty, since TRBJ2-7 better matches the DNA end. CDR3 length equals 14 residues. Germline loops: CDR1 SGHRS, CDR2 YFSETQ. CDR3 sequence (DNA): TGCGCCAGTACCGGGGCTAGCGGAGACTACGAGCAGTACTTC. Translation: CASTGASGDYEQYF.

This clone appeared a few times. V is TRBV6-5 and J is TRBJ1-4; 8 positions agree with TRBD1. Germline-derived CDR1 and CDR2 are MNHEY and SVGAGI. This CDR3 has 14 amino acids. Unmatched junction bases numbered 5, after V lost 6 bases and J lost 5 bases. CDR3 loop: CASRLDRVNEKLFF. The CDR3 region has the DNA TGTGCCAGCAGGCTGGACAGGGTCAATGAAAAACTGTTTTTT.

The chain links TRBV7-9 to TRBJ2-1, with TRBD2 identical over 12 bases. Germline trimming cut 4 bases from V and 13 bases from J; bases unmatched to any gene: 5. The CDR3 spans 13 residues. Germline assignment: CDR1 SEHNR and CDR2 FQNEAQ (reference sequence). CDR3 amino acids: CASSSPSGRDQFF. The CDR3 DNA reads TGTGCCAGCAGCTCACCTAGCGGGAGGGACCAGTTCTTC.

CDR3 sequence reads: CASSLLAGGYTDTQYF. CDR3 bases: TGTGCCAGCAGTTTATTGGCGGGAGGTTACACAGATACGCAGTATTTT. The gene calls are TRBV28 and TRBJ2-3, with 8 bases lining up with TRBD2. The V gene end was trimmed by 1 base and the J gene end by 2 bases; junction bases not matched to a gene: 5. Germline V CDR1 and CDR2: MDHEN, SYDVKM. This CDR3 region has 16 residues.

This chain joins TRBV19 and TRBJ1-1; tentative D call: TRBD1 (6 bases). CDR3 length: 14 amino acids. Germline V gene data show CDR1 as LNHDA and CDR2 as SQIVND (reference sequence). V was pared by 6 bases and J by 4 bases, with 15 bases between. The CDR3 DNA reads TGTGCCAGTAGCCCATGGGACATGGTCACTGAAGCTTTCTTT. It encodes CASSPWDMVTEAFF.

V usage is TRBV7-2 and J usage is TRBJ2-2; 16 bases agree with TRBD2. The CDR3 runs 18 residues. Germline V gene data show CDR1 as SGHTA and CDR2 as FQGNSA. J gave up 3 bases and V 4 bases, and 5 bases lay outside the gene matches. CDR3 loop: CASSSGLAGGPYTGELFF. CDR3 nucleotides: TGTGCCAGCAGCTCGGGACTAGCGGGAGGGCCGTACACCGGGGAGCTGTTTTTT.

The chain carries TRBV5-5 and TRBJ2-1; TRBD1 agrees at 8 bases. Unmatched junction bases numbered 2, after V lost 5 bases and J lost 1 base. Germline V CDR1 and CDR2: SGHKS, YYEKEE (reference sequence). This CDR3 spans 14 amino acids. The CDR3 protein is CASSQGASYNEQFF. The CDR3 region has the DNA TGTGCCAGCAGTCAGGGGGCGTCCTACAATGAGCAGTTCTTC. The full variable domain, in which reference TRBV5-5 and TRBJ2-1 provide the parts outside the CDR3, is DAGVTQSPTHLIKTRGQQVTLRCSPISGHKSVSWYQQVLGQGPQFIFQYYEKEERGRGNFPDRFSARQFPNYSSELNVNALLLGDSALYLCASSQGASYNEQFFGPGTRLTVL.

CDR3 residues: CAWTRGGATEAFF. Here the CDR3 DNA reads TGTGCCTGGACAAGGGGCGGGGCCACTGAAGCTTTCTTT. The rearrangement joins TRBV30 to TRBJ1-1; maybe TRBD1 (5 bases). Germline V lookup: CDR1 GTSNPN, CDR2 SVGIG (reference sequence). This CDR3 region has 13 residues. The V and J ends lost 4 bases and 4 bases respectively, with 13 bases between them.

The gene calls are TRBV18 and TRBJ1-1; TRBD1 might be the D (6 bases). Germline CDR1 and CDR2: KGHSH and LQKENI. V shed 6 bases and J shed 4 bases, with 12 bases lying between them. This CDR3 contains 13 residues. The CDR3 coding sequence is TGTGCCAGCTCCCCAACACAGGGCACTGAAGCTTTCTTT. It specifies CASSPTQGTEAFF.

The J gene is TRBJ2-1, the V gene TRBV7-6, with TRBD2 matching 10 bases. This CDR3 spans 20 amino acids. Trimming cost V 1 base and J 10 bases; bases outside gene matches: 22. Germline assignment: CDR1 SGHVS and CDR2 FNYEAQ. This CDR3 is CASSLGLPEEAGGPLKEQFF. The DNA of the CDR3 is TGTGCCAGCAGCTTAGGACTGCCCGAGGAAGCGGGAGGGCCTTTGAAAGAGCAGTTCTTC.